One sample yielded the 5 T cell receptor beta chains listed below, sequenced in a study of PD-L1 blockade in urothelial cancer (dated by TCRdb to 2016 to 2017). Library preparation employed the immunoSEQ multiplex PCR assay. This immuneACCESS table, as held by TCRdb, lists in-frame sequences with V and J called but not all clones. Of the missing ones, under half trace to an unresolved V gene in checked studies; the others have no known cause. Across this sample there are about 30,000 clones, with roughly three quarters seen only once. Jointly, the top ten make up around 3.1% of the sample. The sample's time point, from its label and the paper: peripheral blood 6 weeks after treatment start. This material consisted of PBMCs, taken around atezolizumab (anti-PD-L1) treatment. The source is an older man with urothelial cancer.

This clone is labeled medium-sized. CDR3 nucleotide sequence: TGTGCCAGCAGCTTGGCTAGGGGAGGGGCCTCAGGGGAGACCCAGTACTTC. It is translated as CASSLARGGASGETQYF. This rearrangement joins TRBV11-2 to TRBJ2-5; the match to TRBD2 covers 7 bases. The V and J ends lost 3 bases and 5 bases, in that order; junction bases with no gene match: 15. Germline values: CDR1 SGHAT, CDR2 FQNNGV. The CDR3 has 17 residues.

The chain employs TRBV28 and TRBJ2-4, with 7 bases aligning to TRBD1. The germline CDR1 and CDR2 sequences are MDHEN and SYDVKM. The CDR3 extends over 14 amino acids. With 5 bases clipped from V and 1 base from J, the junction kept 2 bases outside the gene matches. The CDR3 here is CASSQQGAKNIQYF. In nucleotides, the CDR3 is TGTGCCAGCAGTCAACAGGGGGCCAAAAACATTCAGTACTTC.

This clone has only a few counts. The chain recombines TRBV6-5 with TRBJ2-3; tentatively, D is TRBD2 (5 bases). Trimming cost V 10 bases and J 0 bases, with 17 bases left between them. CDR1 and CDR2 (germline): MNHEY, SVGAGI. CDR3 length equals 15 residues. CDR3 residues: CATYPFGESTDTQYF. CDR3 DNA: TGTGCCACCTACCCCTTCGGGGAGAGCACAGATACGCAGTATTTT.

The chain joins TRBV4-1 to TRBJ1-3; D not certain. V shed 2 bases and J shed 0 bases, with 14 bases lying between them. The germline V gene encodes CDR1 MGHRA and CDR2 YSYEKL. The CDR3 has 17 residues. The CDR3 DNA reads TGCGCCAGCAGCCAAAAGTTTGACGGGAACTCTGGAAACACCATATATTTT. It codes for CASSQKFDGNSGNTIYF.

This chain connects TRBV5-1 to TRBJ1-2, with TRBD1 as a possible D gene (6 bases). CDR1 SGHRS and CDR2 YFSETQ come from the germline V gene. Trimming shortened V by 2 bases and J by 0 bases, and 11 bases separated the two germline ends. The CDR3 is made up of 15 amino acids. DNA of the CDR3: TGCGCCAGCAGCTTAGACAGGAAAGCTAACTATGGCTACACCTTC. It specifies CASSLDRKANYGYTF.